These T cell receptor beta chains were read from a single sample in a study of HIV-infected children after antiretroviral therapy interruption. MiXCR, applied by TCRdb to the 3' RACE reads, yields one record per CDR3 protein. The sample carries roughly 3,700 distinct CDR3 sequences, under 5% recorded once. Specimen: CD45RO+ CD8+ T cells from PBMCs, pooled from several time points, collected from a donor given antiretroviral therapy, either interrupted or continuous. These receptors were collected from a pool of human donors with HIV. Both conserved end residues are part of each CDR3. Fields, in order: J gene, D gene, V gene, clone size, CDR3 length, CDR3 protein, CDR3 DNA. The D gene is left open where the match is weak. The size of a clone is reported for some rows only, either as once, few or many, or as a class for expanded clones.

TRBJ1-2,-,TRBV27,large,13,CASSSGTDYGYTF,TGTGCCAGCAGTTCCGGGACGGACTATGGCTACACCTTC
TRBJ1-1,-,TRBV29-1,medium-sized,11,CRGGSHTEAFF,TGCAGGGGGGGATCGCACACTGAAGCTTTCTTT
TRBJ2-1,-,TRBV7-2,many,13,CASSLGLNNEQFF,TGTGCCAGCAGCCTCGGACTTAACAATGAGCAGTTCTTC
TRBJ1-1,-,TRBV5-6,many,12,CASSFQGRKAFF,TGTGCCAGCAGCTTTCAGGGACGGAAAGCTTTCTTT
TRBJ2-6,TRBD1,TRBV20-1,many,19,CSAKPLQDRGISGANVLTF,TGCAGTGCCAAACCCTTACAGGACAGGGGCATCTCTGGGGCCAACGTCCTGACTTTC
TRBJ1-1,-,TRBV13,-,13,CASSSRVDTEAFF,TGTGCCAGCAGCTCACGGGTTGACACTGAAGCTTTCTTT
TRBJ2-7,-,TRBV27,medium-sized,10,CASKSYEQYF,TGTGCCAGCAAGTCCTACGAGCAGTACTTC
TRBJ1-1,-,TRBV12-3/TRBV12-4,medium-sized,14,CASSPAGGGTEAFF,TGTGCCAGCAGTCCAGCCGGGGGGGGTACTGAAGCTTTCTTT
TRBJ2-1,-,TRBV19,many,15,CASSISGSANNEQFF,TGTGCCAGTAGTATCTCGGGGAGTGCAAACAATGAGCAGTTCTTC
TRBJ2-1,TRBD1,TRBV6-1,few,14,CASSSGTGGNEQFF,TGTGCCAGCAGTTCCGGGACAGGGGGCAATGAGCAGTTCTTC
TRBJ2-7,TRBD1,TRBV9,many,13,CASSVGGGGEQYF,TGTGCCAGCAGCGTAGGAGGGGGCGGCGAGCAGTACTTC
TRBJ2-7,-,TRBV7-8,few,13,CASSYNKNYEQYF,TGTGCCAGCAGCTACAACAAGAACTACGAGCAGTACTTC
TRBJ2-1,-,TRBV6-2/TRBV6-3,medium-sized,11,CASSYPDEQFF,TGTGCCAGCAGTTACCCGGATGAGCAGTTCTTC
TRBJ2-6,-,TRBV25-1,many,16,CASSGHRRPGANVLTF,TGTGCCAGCAGTGGCCACAGAAGACCTGGGGCCAACGTCCTGACTTTC
TRBJ2-7,TRBD1,TRBV27,many,14,CVSSPTMTGYEQYF,TGTGTCAGCAGTCCGACGATGACAGGGTACGAGCAGTACTTC
TRBJ1-1,-,TRBV27,medium-sized,15,CASSLTGLVNTEAFF,TGTGCCAGCAGTCTCACAGGCCTCGTGAACACTGAAGCTTTCTTT
TRBJ1-5,-,TRBV20-1,large,14,CSARGADYNQPQHF,TGCAGTGCTAGAGGAGCGGATTACAATCAGCCCCAGCATTTT
TRBJ2-1,-,TRBV27,-,16,CASSPGGGAGRNEQFF,TGTGCCAGCAGCCCTGGTGGTGGGGCTGGGCGCAATGAGCAGTTCTTC
TRBJ2-2,-,TRBV10-3,many,13,CAISDAVSVGLFF,TGTGCCATCAGTGACGCAGTATCGGTGGGGCTGTTTTTT
TRBJ2-2,-,TRBV6-1,-,15,CASSYSRQNTGELFF,TGTGCCAGCAGTTACTCGAGACAGAACACCGGGGAGCTGTTTTTT
TRBJ2-3,-,TRBV12-3/TRBV12-4,many,16,CASQGLVEGVTDTQYF,TGTGCCAGCCAGGGGTTGGTCGAGGGAGTAACAGATACGCAGTATTTT
TRBJ1-1,TRBD1,TRBV10-3,many,14,CAIRGSTGGTEAFF,TGTGCCATCAGGGGATCGACAGGGGGAACTGAAGCTTTCTTT
TRBJ2-5,-,TRBV27,many,15,CASSRDREMEETQYF,TGTGCCAGCAGTCGAGACCGGGAGATGGAAGAGACCCAGTACTTC
TRBJ2-3,-,TRBV6-2/TRBV6-3,many,14,CASSPEGDTDTQYF,TGTGCCAGCAGTCCCGAGGGAGACACAGATACGCAGTATTTT
TRBJ1-1,-,TRBV5-6,-,15,CASSPERALVKEAFF,TGTGCCAGCAGCCCGGAGCGGGCCCTAGTAAAAGAAGCTTTCTTT
TRBJ2-1,-,TRBV30,many,15,CAWRTTGVIYNEQFF,TGTGCCTGGAGGACGACAGGAGTTATCTACAATGAGCAGTTCTTC
TRBJ2-5,TRBD1,TRBV9,many,15,CASSVEGGQGKTQYF,TGTGCCAGCAGCGTAGAGGGGGGACAGGGCAAGACCCAGTACTTC
TRBJ2-5,-,TRBV6-6,medium-sized,15,CASSSRGGVGETQYF,TGTGCCAGCAGCTCAAGGGGCGGGGTAGGAGAGACCCAGTACTTC
TRBJ1-1,-,TRBV11-2,medium-sized,12,CASSLTRGEAFF,TGTGCCAGCAGCTTAACACGGGGCGAAGCTTTCTTT
TRBJ2-3,TRBD2,TRBV20-1,many,16,CSARDLAGLRTDTQYF,TGCAGTGCTAGAGACTTAGCGGGGCTACGCACAGATACGCAGTATTTT
TRBJ2-7,-,TRBV10-3,-,13,CAISETSSYEQYF,TGTGCCATCAGTGAGACGAGCTCCTACGAGCAGTACTTC
TRBJ2-2,TRBD1,TRBV5-1,-,18,CASSWDPGQGTDTGELFF,TGCGCCAGCAGCTGGGACCCGGGACAGGGGACGGACACCGGGGAGCTGTTTTTT
TRBJ1-5,-,TRBV12-3/TRBV12-4,-,12,CASSPHNQPQHF,TGTGCCAGCAGTCCCCACAATCAGCCCCAGCATTTT
TRBJ1-1,TRBD1,TRBV30,few,13,CAWDTGARTEAFF,TGTGCCTGGGATACAGGGGCCCGCACTGAAGCTTTCTTT
TRBJ2-2,-,TRBV7-3,-,14,CASSLGGSTGELFF,TGTGCCAGCAGCCTAGGGGGTTCGACCGGGGAGCTGTTTTTT
TRBJ1-5,-,TRBV6-4,many,14,CASYLGGPKQPQHF,TGTGCCAGCTACCTCGGGGGGCCCAAACAGCCCCAGCATTTT
TRBJ2-4,TRBD1,TRBV19,few,15,CASSRGQGAKNIQYF,TGTGCCAGTAGCCGAGGACAGGGAGCCAAAAACATTCAGTACTTC
TRBJ2-7,-,TRBV19,many,16,CASSMFHAGFTYEQYF,TGTGCCAGTAGTATGTTTCACGCGGGATTCACCTACGAGCAGTACTTC
TRBJ2-2,TRBD2,TRBV4-2,many,14,CASAGTRDTGELFF,TGTGCCAGCGCCGGGACTAGGGACACCGGGGAGCTGTTTTTT
TRBJ1-2,-,TRBV5-1,medium-sized,15,CASSFVQGPNYGYTF,TGCGCCAGCAGCTTCGTCCAGGGCCCTAACTATGGCTACACCTTC
TRBJ1-2,-,TRBV29-1,large,15,CSVGPDGESNYGYTF,TGCAGCGTTGGCCCCGACGGGGAGTCTAACTATGGCTACACCTTC
TRBJ2-7,TRBD2,TRBV20-1,-,17,CSASKGSTSVDTYEQYF,TGCAGTGCTAGTAAGGGGTCGACTAGCGTTGATACCTACGAGCAGTACTTC